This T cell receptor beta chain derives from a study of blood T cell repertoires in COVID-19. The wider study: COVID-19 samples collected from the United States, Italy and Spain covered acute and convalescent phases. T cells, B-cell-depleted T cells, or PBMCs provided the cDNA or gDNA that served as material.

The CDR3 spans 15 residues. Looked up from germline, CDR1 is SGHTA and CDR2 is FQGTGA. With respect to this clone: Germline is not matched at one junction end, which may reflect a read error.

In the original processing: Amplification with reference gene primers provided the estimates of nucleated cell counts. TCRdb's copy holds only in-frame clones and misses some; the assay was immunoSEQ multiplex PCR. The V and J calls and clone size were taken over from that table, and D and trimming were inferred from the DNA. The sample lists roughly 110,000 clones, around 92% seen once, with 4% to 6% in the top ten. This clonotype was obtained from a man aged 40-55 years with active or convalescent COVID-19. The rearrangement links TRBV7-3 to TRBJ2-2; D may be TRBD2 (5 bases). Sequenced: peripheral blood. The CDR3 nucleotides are TGTGCCAGCAGCTTGGTTTTTACCAACACCGGGGAGCTGTCTTTT. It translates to CASSLVFTNTGELSF. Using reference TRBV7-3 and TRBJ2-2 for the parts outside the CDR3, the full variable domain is GAGVSQTPSNKVTEKGKYVELRCDPISGHTALYWYRQSLGQGPEFLIYFQGTGAADDSGLPNDRFFAVRPEGSVSTLKIQRTERGDSAVYLCASSLVFTNTGELSFGEGSRLTVL.